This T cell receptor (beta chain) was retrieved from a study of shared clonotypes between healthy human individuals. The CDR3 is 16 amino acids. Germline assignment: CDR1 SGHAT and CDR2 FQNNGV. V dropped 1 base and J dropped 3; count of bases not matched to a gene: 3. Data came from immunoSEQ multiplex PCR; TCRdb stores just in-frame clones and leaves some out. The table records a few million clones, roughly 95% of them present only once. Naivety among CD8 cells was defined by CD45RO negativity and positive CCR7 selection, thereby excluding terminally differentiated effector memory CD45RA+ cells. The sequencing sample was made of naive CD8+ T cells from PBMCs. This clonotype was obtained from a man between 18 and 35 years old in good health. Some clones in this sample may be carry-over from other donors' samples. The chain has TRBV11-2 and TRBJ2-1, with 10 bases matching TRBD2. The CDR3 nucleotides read TGTGCCAGCAGCTTAGTAACTAGCGGGAACTACAATGAGCAGTTCTTC. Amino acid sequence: CASSLVTSGNYNEQFF.